This entry lists 19 T cell receptor beta chains sequenced from one sample in a study of cytomegalovirus exposure and HLA in healthy donors. Both 60 Vbeta primers and 13 Jbeta primers went into the PCR. TCRdb's table, derived via immunoSEQ multiplex PCR, lists solely in-frame clones and lacks some. The sample consists of roughly 160,000 clones, approximately 79% of them appearing once. Specimen: PBMCs. All receptors derive from a man aged 60-69 years in good health and CMV-seronegative.

The CDR3 DNA sequence: TGTGCCACCAAAGCTCCAGGGGTAAGTGAGCAGTTCTTC. It yields the protein CATKAPGVSEQFF. V gene TRBV7-2 combines with J gene TRBJ2-1, with D tentatively TRBD1 (6 bases). Germline CDR1 and CDR2: SGHTA and FQGNSA. Trimming took 10 bases from V and 9 from J, leaving 19 bases between them. This CDR3 has 13 residues.

This clone occurred a few times. The rearrangement uses TRBV11-2 and TRBJ2-7; 7 nucleotides agree with TRBD1. The CDR3 runs 14 residues. V trimming: 3 bases; J trimming: 0 bases; junction bases outside the gene matches: 2. CDR1 and CDR2 from the germline V gene are SGHAT and FQNNGV. This chain's CDR3 is CASSFGDSSYEQYF. The CDR3 DNA sequence: TGTGCCAGCAGCTTTGGGGACAGCTCCTACGAGCAGTACTTC.

V and J are TRBV7-6 and TRBJ2-3; 8 bases line up with TRBD2. The germline V gene encodes CDR1 SGHVS and CDR2 FNYEAQ. CDR3 length: 18 amino acids. The V segment lost 2 bases and the J segment 3 bases; nucleotides outside the gene matches: 13. The CDR3, as DNA: TGTGCCAGCAGCTTAAGGGCCTGGGTCGGGAGGGGGACAGATACGCAGTATTTT. It translates to CASSLRAWVGRGTDTQYF.

V gene TRBV6-4 combines with J gene TRBJ2-3, with TRBD2 matching over 7 bases. Germline values: CDR1 MRHNA, CDR2 SNTAGT. The CDR3 loop spans 15 amino acids. V lost 4 bases, J lost 0 bases, and 4 bases stayed unmatched. CDR3 residues: CASSVERGSTDTQYF. The CDR3 region has the DNA TGTGCCAGCAGTGTGGAGCGGGGCAGCACAGATACGCAGTATTTT.

The J gene is TRBJ2-1, the V gene TRBV9; 8 nucleotides match TRBD2. The CDR3 is 14 amino acids. The V gene's germline CDR1 is SGDLS and CDR2 YYNGEE. After removal of 6 bases from V and 4 bases from J, the junction contained 6 bases not matched to a gene. The CDR3 region has the DNA TGTGCCAGCAAGGCAGCGGGGGAGTACAATGAGCAGTTCTTC. It encodes CASKAAGEYNEQFF.

The chain has TRBV19 and TRBJ1-5; possibly TRBD1 for D (5 bases). The length of the CDR3 is 14 residues. In germline, CDR1 is LNHDA, CDR2 SQIVND (reference sequence). V was shortened by 6 bases and J by 0 bases, with 9 bases between the two germline ends. CDR3 region: CASRPRGSNQPQHF. The CDR3 region has the DNA TGTGCCAGTAGACCAAGGGGTAGCAATCAGCCCCAGCATTTT.

This clone appeared a single time. V and J are TRBV7-2 and TRBJ1-5, with 8 bases lining up with TRBD1. V lost 7 bases and J lost 6; bases outside the gene matches: 17. CDR3 length equals 17 residues. Germline V gene data show CDR1 as SGHTA and CDR2 as FQGNSA. The CDR3 DNA reads TGTGCCAGCACCCTGTCAGCAGGGGGCTCGGGCCGTCAGCCCCAGCATTTT. Translated, it gives CASTLSAGGSGRQPQHF.

The V gene is TRBV7-7, the J gene TRBJ2-5; 11 bases align to TRBD2. Germline loops: CDR1 SSHAT, CDR2 FNYEAQ (reference sequence). The CDR3 contains 15 residues. J lost 5 bases, V lost 1 base, and 3 bases had no gene match. The chain's CDR3 is CASSLGVAGGETQYF. CDR3 DNA sequence: TGTGCCAGCAGCTTAGGAGTAGCGGGGGGGGAGACCCAGTACTTC.

The rearrangement uses TRBV19 and TRBJ2-7; 10 nucleotides agree with TRBD1. V shed 5 bases, J shed 5 bases, and the junction held 6 bases outside the gene matches. Germline CDR1 LNHDA, CDR2 SQIVND (reference sequence). This CDR3 has 14 amino acids. DNA of the CDR3: TGTGCCAGTAGTCCCGGGACAGGGGCAGACGAGCAGTACTTC. It translates to CASSPGTGADEQYF.

The chain links TRBV6-1 to TRBJ2-1; TRBD1 agrees at 7 bases. CDR3 length: 15 amino acids. The V segment lost 4 bases and the J segment 0 bases; nucleotides outside the gene matches: 3. Looked up from germline, CDR1 is MNHNS and CDR2 is SASEGT. The CDR3 loop is CASSANRGSYNEQFF. Here the CDR3 DNA reads TGTGCCAGCAGTGCAAACAGGGGCTCCTACAATGAGCAGTTCTTC.

The chain uses TRBV19 and TRBJ2-7, with 10 bases aligning to TRBD2. Looked up from germline, CDR1 is LNHDA and CDR2 is SQIVND (reference sequence). This CDR3 is 14 amino acids long. The V gene end was trimmed by 9 bases and the J gene end by 4 bases; junction bases not matched to a gene: 9. The chain's CDR3 is CASSSGGGLYEQYF. The CDR3 bases are TGTGCCAGCTCTAGCGGGGGTGGTTTGTACGAGCAGTACTTC. Variable domain in full (rest from reference TRBV19 and TRBJ2-7): DGGITQSPKYLFRKEGQNVTLSCEQNLNHDAMYWYRQDPGQGLRLIYYSQIVNDFQKGDIAEGYSVSREKKESFPLTVTSAQKNPTAFYLCASSSGGGLYEQYFGPGTRLTVT.

The chain couples TRBV11-3 to TRBJ2-5; D may be TRBD1 (6 bases). Per germline, CDR1 SGHNT and CDR2 YENEEA. V was cut by 1 base and J by 4 bases, with 13 bases left in between. CDR3 length: 15 residues. The CDR3: CASSLGTGSGETQYF. The CDR3 bases are TGTGCCAGCAGCTTAGGCACAGGGAGTGGAGAGACCCAGTACTTC.

This rearrangement joins TRBV2 to TRBJ2-7, with TRBD2 identical over 7 bases. The CDR3 covers 14 residues. Germline loops: CDR1 SNHLY, CDR2 FYNNEI. The J segment lost 2 bases and the V segment lost 3 bases, leaving 4 bases of the junction unmatched. CDR3 loop: CASSDRTRTYEQYF. CDR3 in DNA: TGTGCCAGCAGTGATCGGACTAGAACCTACGAGCAGTACTTC. Complete variable domain (other parts from reference TRBV2 and TRBJ2-7): EPEVTQTPSHQVTQMGQEVILRCVPISNHLYFYWYRQILGQKVEFLVSFYNNEISEKSEIFDDQFSVERPDGSNFTLKIRSTKLEDSAMYFCASSDRTRTYEQYFGPGTRLTVT.

The J gene is TRBJ2-5, the V gene TRBV6-1; D uncertain. This CDR3 is 14 amino acids long. Trimming took 0 bases from V and 5 from J, leaving 10 bases between them. The V gene's germline CDR1 is MNHNS and CDR2 SASEGT. The chain's CDR3 is CASSEAISRETQYF. For the CDR3, the DNA is TGTGCCAGCAGTGAAGCGATATCCCGGGAGACCCAGTACTTC.

The gene calls are TRBV19 and TRBJ2-7, with 7 nucleotides matching TRBD1. V dropped 1 base and J dropped 1; count of bases not matched to a gene: 4. The length of the CDR3 is 15 residues. Germline V gene lookup returns CDR1 LNHDA and CDR2 SQIVND (reference sequence). This chain's CDR3 is CASSIVYRGSYEQYF. As DNA, the CDR3 is TGTGCCAGTAGTATAGTTTACAGGGGTTCCTACGAGCAGTACTTC.

This clone appeared a single time. V gene TRBV7-9 combines with J gene TRBJ2-5; TRBD1 aligns across 8 bases. CDR1 SEHNR and CDR2 FQNEAQ come from the germline V gene (reference sequence). The CDR3 has 17 amino acids. J gave up 11 bases and V 4 bases, and 21 bases lay outside the gene matches. The CDR3 nucleotides read TGTGCCAGCAGCTCAGGCCCCCCCGGGACAGGACTACGGGGGCAGTACTTC. Its translation is CASSSGPPGTGLRGQYF.

The chain joins TRBV7-2 to TRBJ2-1, with 13 bases fitting TRBD2. CDR1 is SGHTA, CDR2 FQGNSA, per germline. With 4 bases clipped from V and 6 bases from J, the junction kept 9 bases outside the gene matches. There are 17 residues in the CDR3. The CDR3 loop reads CASSSNPGLAGTNEQFF. The CDR3 nucleotides are TGTGCCAGCAGCTCCAACCCGGGACTAGCGGGGACCAATGAGCAGTTCTTC.

The rearrangement uses TRBV6-5 and TRBJ2-2, with 8 bases matching TRBD1. Trimming removed 2 bases from V and 4 bases from J; junction bases left unmatched: 6. Germline-derived CDR1 and CDR2 are MNHEY and SVGAGI. CDR3 length: 16 residues. Here the CDR3 DNA reads TGTGCCAGCAGTTACGCTACAGGGGGTAGCACCGGGGAGCTGTTTTTT. It yields the protein CASSYATGGSTGELFF.

DNA of the CDR3: TGTGCCAGCAGTATAAGGCAGTGGCAGGGGGGAAGTAGGGAGCTGTTTTTT. Residues: CASSIRQWQGGSRELFF. The J gene is TRBJ2-2, the V gene TRBV28, with D tentatively TRBD1 (7 bases). CDR3 length: 17 residues. Germline V gives CDR1 MDHEN, CDR2 SYDVKM. Trimming cost V 5 bases and J 9 bases, with 25 bases left between them.